The present entry profiles one T cell receptor beta chain with its context. This entry comes from a study of blood T cell repertoires in COVID-19. One Seattle source followed patients from active infection through their disease course. Profiling relied on immunoSEQ multiplex PCR, and the TCRdb table lists in-frame clones only, not all of them. The data show over 70,000 clones, 77% seen once. The specimen was peripheral blood. This TCR was recovered from a man aged 70 or older with COVID-19, enrolled during active disease.

In DNA form, the CDR3 reads TGCAGCACCAGACAGGGGAATAATCAGCCCCAGCATTTT. Translated: CSTRQGNNQPQHF. The chain is built from TRBV29-1 and TRBJ1-5; 8 bases agree with TRBD1. J gave up 4 bases and V 8 bases, and 7 bases lay outside the gene matches. Germline V gene data show CDR1 as SQVTM and CDR2 as ANQGSEA. The CDR3 length is 13 residues.